These 13 T cell receptor beta chains were sequenced from one sample in a study of blood T cell repertoires in COVID-19. Profiling relied on immunoSEQ multiplex PCR, and the TCRdb table lists in-frame clones only, not all of them. The table records about 240,000 clones, 82% of them present only once. The sample consisted of peripheral blood. All receptors derive from a woman aged 55-70 years with active or convalescent COVID-19.

The rearrangement links TRBV4-1 to TRBJ2-7; 8 bases align to TRBD2. The CDR3 consists of 16 residues. Per germline, CDR1 MGHRA and CDR2 YSYEKL. V lost 0 bases, J lost 2 bases, and 6 bases stayed unmatched. CDR3 DNA sequence: TGCGCCAGCAGCCAAGAAGGAGCGGGGGTCCCCTACGAGCAGTACTTC. Its translation is CASSQEGAGVPYEQYF.

V and J are TRBV27 and TRBJ2-3; D is uncertain. The V gene lost 4 bases and the J gene lost 6 bases, with 8 bases spanning the gap. The CDR3 length is 12 residues. Germline V gene sequence: CDR1 MNHEY, CDR2 SMNVEV (reference sequence). CDR3 nucleotide sequence: TGTGCCAGCAGTTCCCTCGCGGATACGCAGTATTTT. Protein product: CASSSLADTQYF.

The rearrangement links TRBV6-2 or TRBV6-3 to TRBJ2-2; 11 bases map to TRBD1. The CDR3 consists of 17 residues. V trimming: 5 bases; J trimming: 6 bases; junction bases outside the gene matches: 11. Germline V gene sequence: CDR1 MNHEY, CDR2 SVGEGT. Written as DNA, the CDR3 is TGTGCCAGCAGTGACGCTCTCGGACAGGGGGCCCCCGGGGAGCTGTTTTTT. Protein: CASSDALGQGAPGELFF.

This chain joins TRBV11-2 and TRBJ2-5, with 7 bases lining up with TRBD2. V dropped 2 bases and J dropped 9; count of bases not matched to a gene: 12. The CDR3 totals 15 residues. Looked up from germline, CDR1 is SGHAT and CDR2 is FQNNGV. The DNA for the CDR3 is TGTGCCAGCAGCTTATCACCGGGACTATACGAATCCCAGTACTTC. It is translated as CASSLSPGLYESQYF.

The table lists this clone with a count of one. Germline and junction disagree at one end, which may indicate a read error. The rearrangement links TRBV5-1 to TRBJ1-1, with D tentatively TRBD1 (5 bases). Germline loops: CDR1 SGHRS, CDR2 YFSETQ. The CDR3 length is 13 residues. Here the CDR3 DNA reads TGCGCCAGCAGCCCACTTCGGGGGGAAGACGTAGAGTTT. Amino acids: CASSPLRGEDVEF.

A word on this clone: Likely a read error: the CDR3 ends without its conserved phenylalanine or tryptophan. The DNA is omitted, as the CDR3 cannot be located on it reliably, and the CDR3 follows TCRdb's listing. The chain recombines TRBV7-9 with TRBJ1-6. Germline V gene data show CDR1 as SEHNR and CDR2 as FQNEAQ (reference sequence). The CDR3 comprises 12 residues, both ends counted. The CDR3 loop is CASSPRGAGYLG.

The genes are TRBV7-3 and TRBJ2-7; 7 nucleotides agree with TRBD1. The junction had 9 bases not matched to a gene; V was cut back by 5 bases and J by 2 bases. Germline loops: CDR1 SGHTA, CDR2 FQGTGA. There are 15 residues in the CDR3. CDR3 DNA sequence: TGTGCCAGCAGCCCGACAGGGTCGGGCGCCTACGAGCAGTACTTC. Amino acid sequence: CASSPTGSGAYEQYF.

The CDR3 DNA follows: TGCGCCAGCACCCTGGAGGGCCATCAGGCTTTCTTT. It codes for CASTLEGHQAFF. The V and J genes are TRBV5-1 and TRBJ1-1; unclear D gene. The CDR3 has 12 amino acids. CDR1 SGHRS and CDR2 YFSETQ come from the germline V gene. V was clipped by 6 bases and J by 11 bases, with 17 bases between them.

V gene TRBV2 combines with J gene TRBJ1-5; 7 bases line up with TRBD1. Germline loops: CDR1 SNHLY, CDR2 FYNNEI. The junction had 12 bases not matched to a gene; V was cut back by 6 bases and J by 10 bases. The CDR3 totals 14 residues. For the CDR3, the DNA is TGTGCCAGCAGCCTGGGACAGTTCAAAGAACCCCAGCATTTT. The encoded protein is CASSLGQFKEPQHF.

The rearrangement joins TRBV9 to TRBJ2-7, with D tentatively TRBD1 (7 bases). V was pared by 4 bases and J by 6 bases, with 14 bases between. Germline V CDR1 and CDR2: SGDLS, YYNGEE. The CDR3 runs 13 residues. This CDR3 reads CASSQGGTFEQYF. CDR3 DNA sequence: TGTGCCAGCAGCCAGGGGGGTACATTCGAGCAGTACTTC.

This chain joins TRBV18 and TRBJ1-6; 9 nucleotides align to TRBD1. The CDR3 is made up of 14 amino acids. Per germline, CDR1 KGHSH and CDR2 LQKENI. V gave up 3 bases and J gave up 7 bases; unmatched junction bases: 1. CDR3 DNA sequence: TGTGCCAGCTCACCGACAGGGGGGAATTCACCCCTCCACTTT. It codes for CASSPTGGNSPLHF.

The rearrangement links TRBV20-1 to TRBJ1-3; D is ambiguous. CDR3 length equals 10 residues. Germline CDR1 and CDR2: DFQATT and SNEGSKA (reference sequence). Trimming removed 4 bases at V and 7 bases at J, with 5 bases between. CDR3 protein: CSAMRNTIYF. The CDR3 bases are TGCAGTGCTATGCGGAACACCATATATTTT.

V usage is TRBV3-1 (or the pseudogene TRBV3-2) and J usage is TRBJ1-1; a possible D gene is TRBD1 (6 bases). Trimming removed 4 bases from V and 11 bases from J, with 17 bases in between. Germline V CDR1 and CDR2: LGHDT, YNNKEL (reference sequence). CDR3 size: 13 residues. CDR3 nucleotide sequence: TGTGCCAGCAGCCGTGCCAGGGGCTGGGGGGCTTTCTTT. Translation gives CASSRARGWGAFF.